Below, 31 T cell receptor beta chains from the same sample are listed, as sequenced in a study of T cells in women clearing cervical HPV infection. Repertoires were generated with immunoSEQ multiplex PCR, while TCRdb's copy carries only in-frame clones and drops some. The table for this sample gives some 16,000 clones. Sequenced input: blood buffy coat. Receptor source: a woman between 18 and 75 years old with a cervical HPV16 infection that either progressed to CIN3+ or cleared (not recorded which).

Considering frequency, this clone is medium-sized (0.01 to 0.1%). The read stops 3 residues short of the end of the CDR3; the missing end is completed from the germline J gene. The chain uses TRBV5-6 and TRBJ2-5; D is uncertain. Trimming left V 4 bases short and J 4 bases short, with 11 bases between. Germline V gene sequence: CDR1 SGHDT, CDR2 YYEEEE. There are 13 residues in the CDR3. The CDR3 reads CASSPHAVETQYF. The covered CDR3 bases are TGTGCCAGCAGCCCCCACGCGGTAGAGACC.

Remarks on this clone: The read ends 3 residues before the CDR3 terminus; that terminus is restored from the germline J gene. This chain links TRBV20-1 with TRBJ2-1; D unresolved. V was trimmed by 3 bases and J by 4 bases, leaving 4 bases between them. This CDR3 region has 11 residues. Germline V lookup: CDR1 DFQATT, CDR2 SNEGSKA (reference sequence). The CDR3 DNA, read in part, is TGCAGTGCTAGCAGTTACAATGAG. Its protein product is CSASSYNE. The whole CDR3 sequence is CSASSYNEQFF.

Regarding this clone: The read halts 3 residues ahead of the CDR3 end, with the missing end drawn from the germline J gene. V gene TRBV2 combines with J gene TRBJ2-7; no definite D call. The V gene's germline CDR1 is SNHLY and CDR2 FYNNEI. CDR3 size: 12 residues. The V gene lost 2 bases and the J gene lost 1 base, with 3 bases spanning the gap. CDR3 bases read: TGTGCCAGCAGTGAACAGTCCTACGAG. Its protein is CASSEQSYE. The full CDR3 reads CASSEQSYEQYF.

A remark on this clone: The sequenced fragment ends 3 residues before the CDR3 boundary, so the rest is inferred from the germline J gene. The J gene is TRBJ2-3, the V gene TRBV15; TRBD2 aligns across 8 bases. The CDR3 spans 15 residues. Germline V CDR1 and CDR2: LNHNV, YYDKDF (reference sequence). With 5 bases clipped from V and 0 bases from J, the junction kept 4 bases outside the gene matches. The chain's CDR3 is CATSARGGSTDTQYF. The sequenced CDR3 bases are TGTGCCACCAGCGCACGGGGGGGCAGCACAGATACG.

For this clone: The read terminates 3 residues before the CDR3 end, so the remaining end is supplied by the germline J gene. This chain connects TRBV2 to TRBJ1-2; 12 nucleotides match TRBD1. After removal of 1 base from V and 5 bases from J, the junction contained 11 bases not matched to a gene. CDR1 is SNHLY, CDR2 FYNNEI, per germline. The length of the CDR3 is 18 residues. The CDR3 loop is CASSEGGDRGQLAYGYTF. Partial CDR3 DNA: TGTGCCAGCAGTGAAGGTGGGGACAGGGGGCAACTGGCTTATGGC.

On this clone itself: With the read ending 3 residues before the CDR3 end, the germline J gene is used to fill in that end. The chain recombines TRBV7-9 with TRBJ1-1; 7 positions match TRBD1. The CDR3 length is 14 residues. The germline gives CDR1 SEHNR, CDR2 FQNEAQ (reference sequence). V lost 1 base, J lost 7 bases, and 6 bases stayed unmatched. Here the CDR3 reads CASSLEVQGSEAFF. Incomplete CDR3 DNA: TGTGCCAGCAGCTTAGAGGTACAGGGGAGTGAA.

With respect to this clone: The read finishes 3 residues shy of the CDR3 end, and the germline J gene is used to complete it. This rearrangement joins TRBV20-1 to TRBJ1-6; 8 positions agree with TRBD1. Germline V gene lookup returns CDR1 DFQATT and CDR2 SNEGSKA (reference sequence). CDR3 length: 11 amino acids. Partial CDR3 DNA: TGCAGTGCTAGGGACAGGGAAACC. Its protein is CSARDRET. The entire CDR3 protein reads CSARDRETLHF.

With regard to this clone: With the read ending 3 residues before the CDR3 end, the germline J gene is used to fill in that end. The chain couples TRBV2 to TRBJ2-5; maybe TRBD2 (7 bases). Trimming shortened V by 1 base and J by 0 bases, and 12 bases separated the two germline ends. From germline, CDR1 is SNHLY and CDR2 FYNNEI. The CDR3 is 16 amino acids. Here the CDR3 reads CASSEVGGANQETQYF. The DNA read from the CDR3 is TGTGCCAGCAGTGAAGTGGGGGGGGCCAACCAAGAGACC.

As regards this clone: With the read ending 3 residues before the CDR3 end, the germline J gene is used to fill in that end. This rearrangement joins TRBV18 to TRBJ2-1; possibly TRBD2 for D (6 bases). Trimming removed 1 base at V and 0 bases at J, with 13 bases between. The CDR3 spans 17 residues. Per germline, CDR1 KGHSH and CDR2 LQKENI. The CDR3 here is CASSPLLGGLSYNEQFF. CDR3 DNA (partial): TGTGCCAGCTCACCACTCCTTGGGGGACTCTCCTACAATGAG.

Note on this clone: The read comes to an end 3 residues before the CDR3 does, leaving the germline J gene to fill in the end. The rearrangement joins TRBV7-3 to TRBJ2-3; 10 bases align to TRBD2. CDR3 length equals 18 residues. Germline V gives CDR1 SGHTA, CDR2 FQGTGA. V lost 2 bases and J lost 2; bases outside the gene matches: 10. The CDR3 region is CASSLRASGSHPTDTQYF. Incomplete CDR3 DNA: TGTGCCAGCAGCTTACGGGCTAGCGGGAGCCATCCCACAGATACG.

With respect to this clone: With the read ending 3 residues before the CDR3 end, the germline J gene is used to fill in that end. The rearrangement uses TRBV11-3 and TRBJ2-1; tentative D call: TRBD1 (6 bases). This CDR3 is 13 amino acids long. V lost 4 bases to trimming and J lost 8 bases, with 12 bases between them. CDR1 and CDR2 (germline): SGHNT, YENEEA. CDR3 region: CASSSMAGDEQFF. The covered CDR3 bases are TGTGCCAGCAGCTCCATGGCAGGGGATGAG.

With regard to this clone: Read sequence stops 3 residues before the CDR3 end, and the germline J gene provides the missing end. The rearrangement links TRBV20-1 to TRBJ2-2, with D possibly TRBD1 on 6 matching bases. V shed 6 bases and J shed 0 bases, with 20 bases lying between them. CDR1 is DFQATT, CDR2 SNEGSKA, per germline (reference sequence). CDR3 length: 17 residues. CDR3 protein: CSARRWQGPSNTGELFF. Incomplete CDR3 DNA: TGCAGTGCCCGACGGTGGCAGGGGCCATCGAACACCGGGGAG.

With respect to this clone: With the read ending 3 residues before the CDR3 end, the germline J gene is used to fill in that end. The chain links TRBV6-1 to TRBJ2-7, with 8 bases matching TRBD1. This CDR3 spans 17 amino acids. CDR1 and CDR2 (germline): MNHNS, SASEGT. The V and J ends lost 2 bases and 2 bases, in that order; junction bases with no gene match: 11. Partial CDR3 DNA: TGTGCCAGCAGTGAAAGGGAGTCAGGGGGCCAACCCTACGAG. Amino acids: CASSERESGGQPYE. The full CDR3 reads CASSERESGGQPYEQYF.

In the case of this clone: With the read ending 3 residues before the CDR3 end, the germline J gene is used to fill in that end. V is TRBV4-2 and J is TRBJ2-2, with 7 bases lining up with TRBD1. The junction had 6 bases not matched to a gene; V was cut back by 4 bases and J by 4 bases. The CDR3 length is 15 residues. Germline V lookup: CDR1 LGHNA, CDR2 YNFKEQ. CDR3 DNA (partial): TGTGCCAGCAGCCGCAGCCGACAGGGCACCGGGGAG. Translation gives CASSRSRQGTGE. The whole CDR3 sequence is CASSRSRQGTGELFF.

Remarks on this clone: The read comes to an end 3 residues before the CDR3 does, leaving the germline J gene to fill in the end. The chain recombines TRBV2 with TRBJ2-3; possibly TRBD2 for D (5 bases). The V gene lost 3 bases and the J gene lost 1 base, with 17 bases spanning the gap. CDR3 length: 17 amino acids. The germline gives CDR1 SNHLY, CDR2 FYNNEI. The chain's CDR3 is CASSDPLSGSGTDTQYF. The covered CDR3 bases are TGTGCCAGCAGTGACCCCCTATCGGGGTCGGGCACAGATACG.

As for this clone: The read ends 3 residues early relative to the CDR3; the germline J gene fills the gap. The chain uses TRBV2 and TRBJ1-2; no clear D gene. V was clipped by 1 base and J by 5 bases, with 5 bases between them. The CDR3 length is 12 residues. From germline, CDR1 is SNHLY and CDR2 FYNNEI. Here the CDR3 reads CASSEVLYGYTF. The part of the CDR3 DNA that was read is TGTGCCAGCAGTGAAGTCCTATATGGC.

To note about this clone: The CDR3 end is not reached by the read, which stops 3 residues before it; the germline J gene fills it in. The chain uses TRBV4-1 and TRBJ2-1, with 12 bases matching TRBD2. V shed 4 bases, J shed 0 bases, and the junction held 7 bases outside the gene matches. The CDR3 covers 18 residues. The germline CDR1 and CDR2 sequences are MGHRA and YSYEKL. The sequenced CDR3 bases are TGCGCCAGCAGCCCCGGACTAGCGGGGTCCCGCTCCTACAATGAG. As protein: CASSPGLAGSRSYNE. The full CDR3 sequence reads CASSPGLAGSRSYNEQFF.

Comment on this clone: The CDR3 is cut off 3 residues early in the read; its end comes from the germline J gene. The chain carries TRBV5-1 and TRBJ1-2, with a weak D call TRBD1 (5 bases). CDR1 SGHRS and CDR2 YFSETQ come from the germline V gene. There are 18 residues in the CDR3. Deletions cut 4 bases from V and 3 bases from J, with 25 bases between. Incomplete CDR3 DNA: TGCGCCAGCAGCCCCGAGGGGCGGGGGACCCGCGGGGACTATGGC. Translated: CASSPEGRGTRGDYG. The full CDR3 protein reads CASSPEGRGTRGDYGYTF.

About this clone: The read gets to within 3 residues of the CDR3 end, and the germline J gene fills in the rest. The chain combines TRBV2 with TRBJ1-6; TRBD1 aligns across 7 bases. V trimming: 6 bases; J trimming: 10 bases; junction bases outside the gene matches: 9. There are 14 residues in the CDR3. The V gene's germline CDR1 is SNHLY and CDR2 FYNNEI. The part of the CDR3 DNA that was read is TGTGCCAGCAGAGGGGACAGCCAAGACTCACCC. Translating it yields CASRGDSQDSP. The CDR3 reads in full as CASRGDSQDSPLHF.

For this clone: The CDR3 is cut off 3 residues early in the read; its end comes from the germline J gene. V usage is TRBV20-1 and J usage is TRBJ2-7; the D is unclear. Per germline, CDR1 DFQATT and CDR2 SNEGSKA (reference sequence). The CDR3 extends over 15 amino acids. Trimming removed 3 bases at V and 6 bases at J, with 21 bases between. The CDR3 here is CSASNWLQPMAEQYF. CDR3 bases read: TGCAGTGCTAGTAATTGGTTACAGCCGATGGCCGAG.

Comment on this clone: The CDR3 extends 3 residues past the end of the read, so its final part is completed from the germline J gene. This rearrangement joins TRBV18 to TRBJ2-5; 7 bases map to TRBD2. The CDR3 extends over 17 amino acids. V lost 3 bases and J lost 0; bases outside the gene matches: 10. The V gene's germline CDR1 is KGHSH and CDR2 LQKENI. The chain's CDR3 is CASSPQIAGNNQETQYF. The part of the CDR3 DNA that was read is TGTGCCAGCTCACCCCAGATAGCGGGCAATAACCAAGAGACC.

A note on this clone: From the germline J gene comes the end of the CDR3, since the read stops 3 residues before it. V usage is TRBV30 and J usage is TRBJ1-6, with 7 nucleotides matching TRBD1. The junction had 5 bases not matched to a gene; V was cut back by 2 bases and J by 7 bases. The germline V gene encodes CDR1 GTSNPN and CDR2 SVGIG (reference sequence). The CDR3 is 14 residues long. The covered CDR3 bases are TGTGCCTGGAGTCGGAACAGGGGAAATTCACCC. It is translated as CAWSRNRGNSP. The full CDR3 sequence reads CAWSRNRGNSPLHF.

About this clone itself: The observed sequence ends 3 residues before the CDR3 terminus, with the missing tail filled in from the germline J gene. This chain joins TRBV9 and TRBJ2-4; 8 nucleotides match TRBD2. The ends lost 0 bases at V and 0 bases at J; junction bases unmatched: 8. The CDR3 is 18 residues long. The germline CDR1 and CDR2 sequences are SGDLS and YYNGEE. CDR3 residues: CASSVGGSGVGAKNIQYF. Incomplete CDR3 DNA: TGTGCCAGCAGCGTAGGGGGTAGCGGGGTAGGAGCCAAAAACATT.

CDR3 DNA (partial): TGTGCCAGCACCGGG. Encoded protein: CASTG. The whole CDR3 sequence is CASTGLFF. The genes are TRBV7-7 and TRBJ2-2; no reliable D call. The read comes to an end 3 residues before the CDR3 does, leaving the germline J gene to fill in the end. The CDR3 totals 8 residues. The germline V gene has CDR1 SSHAT and CDR2 FNYEAQ (reference sequence).

Of note for this clone: The missing CDR3 end, 3 residues past where the read stops, is filled in from the germline J gene. The chain combines TRBV7-9 with TRBJ2-1; the D gene is possibly TRBD1 (6 bases). Germline V CDR1 and CDR2: SEHNR, FQNEAQ (reference sequence). V shed 4 bases and J shed 0 bases, with 10 bases lying between them. The CDR3 extends over 15 amino acids. The CDR3 region is CASSSTGSSYNEQFF. The covered CDR3 bases are TGTGCCAGCAGCTCCACAGGGAGCTCCTACAATGAG. The full variable domain, its missing parts supplied by reference TRBV7-9 and TRBJ2-1, is DTGVSQNPRHKITKRGQNVTFRCDPISEHNRLYWYRQTLGQGPEFLTYFQNEAQLEKSRLLSDRFSAERPKGSFSTLEIQRTEQGDSAMYLCASSSTGSSYNEQFFGPGTRLTVL.

A note on this clone: The read stops 3 residues short of the end of the CDR3; the missing end is completed from the germline J gene. The rearrangement joins TRBV12-3 or TRBV12-4 to TRBJ1-1; possible D gene TRBD1, 5 bases. The V and J ends lost 6 bases and 0 bases respectively, with 20 bases between them. The CDR3 is made up of 17 amino acids. The sequenced part of the CDR3 DNA is TGTGCCAGCAGCCAGTTAGGGGCAGGGCCCATGAACACTGAA. Its translation is CASSQLGAGPMNTE. The whole CDR3 is CASSQLGAGPMNTEAFF.

Concerning this clone itself: The CDR3 goes on 3 residues after the read ends, and that part is filled in from the germline J gene. This chain uses TRBV2 with TRBJ2-1; D remains unclear. The V and J ends lost 5 bases and 2 bases respectively, with 16 bases between them. Per the germline V gene, CDR1 is SNHLY and CDR2 is FYNNEI. CDR3 length: 16 residues. CDR3 bases read: TGTGCCAGCAGTCCACGCAAAGGCCTCGCCTACAATGAG. It is translated as CASSPRKGLAYNE. The entire CDR3 is CASSPRKGLAYNEQFF. The variable domain in full, completed from reference TRBV2 and TRBJ2-1, reads EPEVTQTPSHQVTQMGQEVILRCVPISNHLYFYWYRQILGQKVEFLVSFYNNEISEKSEIFDDQFSVERPDGSNFTLKIRSTKLEDSAMYFCASSPRKGLAYNEQFFGPGTRLTVL.

A word on this clone: Read coverage stops 3 residues before the CDR3 terminus; the germline J gene supplies the remainder. The rearrangement uses TRBV4-1 and TRBJ1-6; D remains ambiguous. The CDR3 sequence is 17 residues long. V lost 0 bases, J lost 3 bases, and 12 bases lay in between. CDR1 is MGHRA, CDR2 YSYEKL, per germline. The DNA read from the CDR3 is TGCGCCAGCAGCCAAGACAAATCACGGGGCTATAATTCACCC. Translating gives CASSQDKSRGYNSP. In full, the CDR3 is CASSQDKSRGYNSPLHF.

Frequency places this clone as large. The CDR3 end is not reached by the read, which stops 3 residues before it; the germline J gene fills it in. The genes are TRBV28 and TRBJ2-3; the D is unclear. Germline V lookup: CDR1 MDHEN, CDR2 SYDVKM. Trimming pared 2 bases from V and 0 bases from J, leaving 12 bases between. The CDR3 extends over 16 amino acids. The sequenced part of the CDR3 DNA is TGTGCCAGCAGTTTAGAACTCCTAGGTAGCACAGATACG. Encoded protein: CASSLELLGSTDT. The CDR3 reads in full as CASSLELLGSTDTQYF.

Concerning this clone itself: The observed sequence ends 3 residues before the CDR3 terminus, with the missing tail filled in from the germline J gene. This sequence joins TRBV19 and TRBJ1-5; 7 positions match TRBD1. The V segment lost 3 bases and the J segment 0 bases; nucleotides outside the gene matches: 5. Germline V gives CDR1 LNHDA, CDR2 SQIVND (reference sequence). The CDR3 runs to 16 residues. The sequenced CDR3 bases are TGTGCCAGTAGTATCACAGGGGATTATAGCAATCAGCCC. Amino acid sequence: CASSITGDYSNQP. The full CDR3 is CASSITGDYSNQPQHF.

To note about this clone: Coverage ceases 3 residues before the CDR3 finishes, and the germline J gene fills in the end. The chain employs TRBV19 and TRBJ1-5; 8 bases are shared with TRBD1. Germline CDR1 reads LNHDA; CDR2 reads SQIVND (reference sequence). The V and J ends lost 6 bases and 8 bases, in that order; junction bases with no gene match: 12. This CDR3 spans 15 amino acids. CDR3 sequence reads: CASSNSGQGSEPQHF. The DNA read from the CDR3 is TGTGCCAGTAGCAATTCCGGACAGGGTAGTGAGCCC. The full variable domain, its missing parts supplied by reference TRBV19 and TRBJ1-5, is DGGITQSPKYLFRKEGQNVTLSCEQNLNHDAMYWYRQDPGQGLRLIYYSQIVNDFQKGDIAEGYSVSREKKESFPLTVTSAQKNPTAFYLCASSNSGQGSEPQHFGDGTRLSIL.